The clone carrying this T cell receptor (beta chain) came up a few times. The antigen remains unidentified. The assay was run at survey level. Repertoires were generated with immunoSEQ multiplex PCR, while TCRdb's copy carries only in-frame clones and drops some. Of about 34,000 clones listed, 70% to 90% are singletons. This entry belongs to a study of STAT5B mutations in CD4+ large granular lymphocyte leukemia. Study at large: Among healthy controls, a particular HLA allele went with more CDR3 'QG' motifs. Whole-study results and caveats: Top patient clones used TRBV06 genes more often: 8/27 versus 2/35 in controls.

The length of the CDR3 is 15 residues. Trimming cost V 7 bases and J 2 bases; bases outside gene matches: 11. The germline V gene has CDR1 SGHRS and CDR2 YFSETQ. Source material: CD4+ T cells from blood buffy coats. The rearrangement joins TRBV5-1 to TRBJ1-2, with 7 bases lining up with TRBD1. This TCR was recovered from a human donor in good health. CDR3 bases: TGCGCCAGCCATGACAGGGTCGGGTCGAACTATGGCTACACCTTC. The encoded protein is CASHDRVGSNYGYTF.